This is a list of T cell receptor beta chains from one sample in a study of blood T cell repertoires in COVID-19. Sequencing used immunoSEQ multiplex PCR; TCRdb keeps in-frame clones, though not all of them. The sample includes 250,000 to 400,000 clones, around 89% of them seen just once. Sequences were obtained from peripheral blood. The receptors were gathered from a woman aged 25 to 39 with COVID-19, enrolled during active disease. CDR3s include the opening cysteine and the closing phenylalanine or tryptophan. D genes are given only for firm matches. Clone size is not always given. Where it is, it says once, few, many or a class for expanded clones.

D,size,V,J,CDR3,DNA
TRBD2,.,TRBV18,TRBJ2-1,CASSPPGLAGSYNEQFF,TGTGCCAGCTCACCACCGGGGCTAGCGGGTTCCTACAATGAGCAGTTCTTC
TRBD1,.,TRBV6-6,TRBJ1-5,CASMRDRGHQPQHF,TGTGCCAGCATGAGGGACAGGGGCCATCAGCCCCAGCATTTT
TRBD2,.,TRBV27,TRBJ2-5,CASSSLADPRETQYF,TGTGCCAGCAGTTCGCTAGCGGACCCCCGGGAGACCCAGTACTTC
.,once,TRBV4-1,TRBJ1-2,CASSQADSQIYGYTF,TGCGCCAGCAGCCAAGCGGACAGTCAAATCTATGGCTACACCTTC
TRBD1,.,TRBV10-3,TRBJ1-5,CAIRSHGTGNQPQHF,TGTGCCATCAGGAGCCATGGGACAGGGAATCAGCCCCAGCATTTT
.,.,TRBV6-5,TRBJ2-7,CASSYGAPREQYF,TGTGCCAGCAGTTATGGAGCGCCTCGGGAGCAGTACTTC
.,.,TRBV30,TRBJ1-5,CACREHTSNQPQHF,TGTGCCTGCAGGGAACATACCAGCAATCAGCCCCAGCATTTT
.,once,TRBV29-1,TRBJ1-2,CSVAVRDGYTF,TGCAGCGTTGCGGTGAGGGATGGCTACACCTTC
TRBD1,once,TRBV7-6,TRBJ1-2,CASSPRDRANYGYTF,TGTGCCAGCAGCCCCCGGGACAGGGCTAACTATGGCTACACCTTC
.,.,TRBV4-1,TRBJ2-4,CASSQFTRGDIQYF,TGCGCCAGCAGCCAATTTACCCGCGGGGACATTCAGTACTTC